This TCR beta chain originates from a study of T cell changes during pregnancy in multiple sclerosis. TCRdb's table, derived via immunoSEQ multiplex PCR, lists solely in-frame clones and lacks some. This sample carries some 40,000 clones, around 90% of them seen once, and the ten largest clones take about 0.43%. This CDR3 region has 15 residues. The ends lost 1 base at V and 3 bases at J; junction bases unmatched: 3. Germline V gives CDR1 MNHEY, CDR2 SMNVEV (reference sequence). Sample: CD4+ T cells from peripheral blood mononuclear cells, taken in the third trimester of pregnancy. The clonotype was recovered from a female donor in good health, enrolled as a control in a pregnancy study. The chain joins TRBV27 to TRBJ2-7; 10 bases align to TRBD2. DNA for the CDR3: TGTGCCAGCAGTTTATTAGCGGGGGGCCACTACGAGCAGTACTTC. Amino acid sequence: CASSLLAGGHYEQYF.